The clone carrying this T cell receptor beta chain was counted between two and nine times. The CDR3 is made up of 18 amino acids. Germline CDR1 and CDR2: SEHNR and FQNEAQ (reference sequence). The J segment lost 0 bases and the V segment lost 5 bases, leaving 12 bases of the junction unmatched. The data were obtained in a study of blood T cell repertoires in COVID-19. Sequencing was performed with immunoSEQ multiplex PCR; in TCRdb, only in-frame clones are kept and a portion is missing. The repertoire holds approximately 50,000 clones, with under 90% as singletons. The source is a man aged 80 or over with COVID-19, enrolled during active disease. This sequence joins TRBV7-9 and TRBJ2-1, with TRBD1 matching over 8 bases. Sequencing was carried out using peripheral blood. The CDR3 DNA sequence: TGTGCCAGCAGCACCGGGACAGGAGTGTCCCGCTCCTACAATGAGCAGTTCTTC. Translation gives CASSTGTGVSRSYNEQFF.